This TCR beta chain originates from a study of metastatic and nonmetastatic thyroid tumors. The study, taken as a whole, reports: Within blood and tumor, benign nodules reportedly had significantly lower TCR beta diversity than malignant thyroid tumors did.

In the authors' workflow: To classify distant metastasis in papillary thyroid cancer, a model was built from CDR3 differences across clinicopathological groups. TCRdb re-called the PCR reads through MiXCR. TCRdb assigned the V and J calls; the authors' analysis was not used. This sample has tens of thousands of clones; 10% to 11% occur once, and the top ten carry roughly 30%. This clone was observed many times. The antigen remains undetermined. Unmatched junction bases numbered 7, after V lost 6 bases and J lost 5 bases. Per germline, CDR1 MNHEY and CDR2 SVGEGT. The CDR3 loop spans 15 amino acids. Until they underwent thyroid surgery, no patient had received any treatment.

Sequencing used blood. This TCR was recovered from a female donor with papillary thyroid cancer or a benign thyroid nodule (not recorded which). Some clones in this sample may be carry-over from other donors' samples. The rearrangement joins TRBV6-2 or TRBV6-3 to TRBJ2-1, with 10 bases aligning to TRBD2. The CDR3 region is CASSQWLAGDNEQFF. CDR3 bases: TGTGCCAGCAGCCAATGGCTAGCGGGAGACAATGAGCAGTTCTTC.